What follows are 2 T cell receptor beta chains derived from one specimen sequenced in a study of blood T cell repertoires in COVID-19. This table comes from immunoSEQ multiplex PCR, and its TCRdb copy is limited to in-frame clones, with some not included. The sample contains some 180,000 clones, approximately 90% of which appear only once. Sequencing was performed on peripheral blood. The receptors here all came from a man in his fifties or sixties with active or convalescent COVID-19.

This clone was counted once. The CDR3 protein is CASAPRTAGELFF. CDR3 nucleotides: TGTGCTAGTGCCCCCAGGACTGCCGGGGAGCTGTTTTTT. The rearrangement links TRBV12-5 to TRBJ2-2; D might be TRBD2 (5 bases). Trimming stripped 7 bases from V and 6 bases from J, with 12 bases between. Germline CDR1 reads LGHNT; CDR2 reads FRNRAP. The CDR3 has 13 amino acids. Filled out from reference TRBV12-5 and TRBJ2-2, the complete variable domain reads DARVTQTPRHKVTEMGQEVTMRCQPILGHNTVFWYRQTMMQGLELLAYFRNRAPLDDSGMPKDRFSAEMPDATLATLKIQPSEPRDSAVYFCASAPRTAGELFFGEGSRLTVL.

The chain has TRBV3-1 (or the pseudogene TRBV3-2) and TRBJ1-6; weak D call: TRBD1 (5 bases). CDR3 length: 18 amino acids. Germline loops: CDR1 LGHDT, CDR2 YNNKEL (reference sequence). V gave up 1 base and J gave up 6 bases, with 19 bases separating them. CDR3 amino acids: CASSQVVTETGFNSPLHF. Written as DNA, the CDR3 is TGTGCCAGCAGCCAAGTGGTGACTGAAACAGGCTTTAATTCACCCCTCCACTTT.